The source of this TCR beta chain is a study of blood T cell repertoires in COVID-19. Study-level information: The United States, Italy and Spain were the sources of the acute and convalescent COVID-19 samples.

After removal of 4 bases from V and 7 bases from J, the junction contained 13 bases not matched to a gene. Germline CDR1 reads SGHTA; CDR2 reads FQGNSA. The CDR3 is 16 residues long. Libraries were prepared by immunoSEQ multiplex PCR; TCRdb keeps only in-frame clonotypes and omits some of them. The sample holds around 250,000 clones, just under 85% seen once. Participants had their cohort set by participant-reported clinical history. This receptor was identified in a man between 35 and 55 years old who had recovered from COVID-19. The V and J genes are TRBV7-2 and TRBJ2-3, with 8 nucleotides matching TRBD2. Sequencing used PBMCs or T cells enriched from blood (not recorded which). The CDR3 DNA is TGTGCCAGCAGCTACGCTACCCGGGGGGGTACATATACGCAGTATTTT. Amino acid sequence: CASSYATRGGTYTQYF.